This T cell receptor beta chain appears in the sequencing data of a study of blood T cell repertoires in COVID-19. Study-level information: Researchers got acute and convalescent COVID-19 samples from the United States, Italy and Spain. T cells, B-cell-depleted T cells, or PBMCs provided the cDNA or gDNA that served as material.

The germline CDR1 and CDR2 sequences are SGHDN and FVKESK. V gave up 1 base and J gave up 4 bases, with 10 bases separating them. There are 14 residues in the CDR3. In the authors' methods: Cell counts per sample came from amplifying reference gene primers. Generated by immunoSEQ multiplex PCR, the TCRdb table keeps only in-frame clones and is missing some. V, J and clone size were drawn from that table, and D and trimming were deduced from the DNA. The sample has 100,000 to 150,000 clones, about 83% seen once. This clone appeared once. The chain carries TRBV14 and TRBJ1-1; D is perhaps TRBD1 (6 bases). Sequenced sample: peripheral blood. This TCR was sampled from a man at least 80 years old with active or convalescent COVID-19. The CDR3 nucleotides read TGTGCCAGCAGCCAAGTAGTAGGGGGCACTGAAGCTTTCTTT. Its protein product is CASSQVVGGTEAFF.